One sample yielded the 29 T cell receptor beta chains listed below, sequenced in a study of beta chain features in type 1 diabetes (dated by TCRdb to between 2018 and 2020). Paper-wide results and their limitations: Type 1 diabetes patients showed a moderate but significant shortening of TCRB CDR3 length in all four CD4+ subsets.

What these receptors recognize is not known. The library was prepared using the immunoSEQ multiplex PCR assay. All of the isolated RNA was reverse transcribed with the High Capacity cDNA Reverse Transcription Kit, so expressed TCRB transcripts were sequenced. Not all clones reach the TCRdb copy of this immuneACCESS table, which keeps in-frame sequences only. Checked studies attribute under half of the gap to unresolved V genes and leave the rest unexplained. This sample holds about 660,000 clones; over 12% were observed only once. The ten top clones hold nearly 0.04% of the sample. The sequenced sample was naive CD4+ T cells from blood. This specimen's cell subset or site label, per the study, means: true naive CD4+ T cells. The origin of the receptors is a man aged 18 to 29 with type 1 diabetes.

This chain links TRBV11-2 with TRBJ2-7, with D tentatively TRBD1 or TRBD2 (5 bases each). The CDR3 is 15 residues long. Trimming pared 6 bases from V and 6 bases from J, leaving 21 bases between. Germline V gene data show CDR1 as SGHAT and CDR2 as FQNNGV. The CDR3 reads CASRPPGTTVREQYF. The CDR3 DNA sequence: TGTGCCAGCAGACCACCCGGGACGACCGTCCGCGAGCAGTACTTC.

This clone was found a few times. The junction and the germline gene differ at one end; a read error may be behind it. The chain carries TRBV7-9 and TRBJ1-1; weak D call: TRBD1 (6 bases). Germline lookup yields CDR1 SEHNR and CDR2 FQNEAQ (reference sequence). There are 13 residues in the CDR3. CDR3 in DNA: TGTGCCAGCAGCATAGCAGGGGAGGCAGAAGCTTTCTTT. It specifies CASSIAGEAEAFF.

This clone came up a few times. The CDR3 region has the DNA TGTGCCACCCCCCAGTTATCGGAGAGCTCCTACAATGAGCAGTTCTTC. Translating gives CATPQLSESSYNEQFF. The genes are TRBV9 and TRBJ2-1; D unclear. The CDR3 spans 16 residues. V was cut by 9 bases and J by 0 bases, with 19 bases left in between. Germline assignment: CDR1 SGDLS and CDR2 YYNGEE.

This clone was seen a handful of times. The chain recombines TRBV5-1 with TRBJ2-1; D gene ambiguous. The CDR3 is 14 residues long. The germline V and J ends were trimmed by 0 bases and 3 bases, with 7 bases remaining between them. The V gene's germline CDR1 is SGHRS and CDR2 YFSETQ. The CDR3 region is CASSLERIYNEQFF. CDR3 nucleotides: TGCGCCAGCAGCTTGGAACGGATCTACAATGAGCAGTTCTTC. Variable domain in full (rest from reference TRBV5-1 and TRBJ2-1): KAGVTQTPRYLIKTRGQQVTLSCSPISGHRSVSWYQQTPGQGLQFLFEYFSETQRNKGNFPGRFSGRQFSNSRSEMNVSTLELGDSALYLCASSLERIYNEQFFGPGTRLTVL.

This clone was counted only a few times. V gene TRBV6-5 combines with J gene TRBJ2-7, with 7 bases aligning to TRBD1. The CDR3 has 12 residues. V was clipped by 5 bases and J by 5 bases; unmatched bases: 3. The germline V gene has CDR1 MNHEY and CDR2 SVGAGI. The CDR3 sequence is CASSPTGHEQYF. Written as DNA, the CDR3 is TGTGCCAGCAGTCCGACAGGGCACGAGCAGTACTTC.

This clone was found a few times. Other nucleotide sequences from this sample produce the same CDR3. The chain employs TRBV20-1 and TRBJ2-5, with D tentatively TRBD1 (5 bases). Germline lookup yields CDR1 DFQATT and CDR2 SNEGSKA (reference sequence). V gave up 2 bases and J gave up 5 bases, with 6 bases separating them. The CDR3 extends over 11 amino acids. Here the CDR3 reads CSARQGETQYF. The CDR3 nucleotides are TGCAGTGCTAGACAGGGCGAGACCCAGTACTTC.

The V gene is TRBV7-3, the J gene TRBJ1-4; D is ambiguous. Germline V gene lookup returns CDR1 SGHTA and CDR2 FQGTGA. The CDR3 loop spans 14 amino acids. The germline V and J ends were trimmed by 1 base and 8 bases, with 11 bases remaining between them. This CDR3 is CASSLNAGGEKLFF. CDR3 in DNA: TGTGCCAGCAGCTTAAACGCGGGTGGGGAAAAACTGTTTTTT.

This clone showed up just a few times. The same CDR3 is also encoded by other DNA sequences in this sample. This sequence joins TRBV9 and TRBJ2-5; D might be TRBD2 (6 bases). Trimming left V 2 bases short and J 2 bases short, with 10 bases between. This CDR3 is 14 amino acids long. Germline values: CDR1 SGDLS, CDR2 YYNGEE. In DNA form, the CDR3 reads TGTGCCAGCAGCGTGGGAGGTTTACAAGAGACCCAGTACTTC. Amino acid sequence: CASSVGGLQETQYF.

Only a few counts were recorded for this clone. This sequence joins TRBV5-4 and TRBJ2-6, with D possibly being TRBD1 (5 bases). Germline CDR1 and CDR2: SGHNT and YYREEE (reference sequence). The CDR3 has 17 residues. V was pared by 6 bases and J by 2 bases, with 18 bases between. The CDR3: CASTTRGTLAGANVLTF. The CDR3 bases are TGTGCCAGCACCACAAGGGGAACTCTCGCTGGGGCCAACGTCCTGACTTTC.

In this sample, this clone turned up a few times. The chain employs TRBV10-2 and TRBJ2-2, with 12 bases fitting TRBD1. The CDR3 loop spans 17 amino acids. After removal of 3 bases from V and 5 bases from J, the junction contained 7 bases not matched to a gene. The V gene's germline CDR1 is WSHSY and CDR2 SAAADI. The CDR3 loop reads CASSEGTGGARTGELFF. CDR3 nucleotide sequence: TGCGCCAGCAGTGAAGGGACAGGGGGCGCTCGGACCGGGGAGCTGTTTTTT.

This clone has a handful of counts. The chain has TRBV5-1 and TRBJ2-7, with D perhaps matching TRBD2 (6 bases). This CDR3 has 15 amino acids. The V gene's germline CDR1 is SGHRS and CDR2 YFSETQ. V lost 4 bases and J lost 0, with 14 bases in between. The CDR3 bases are TGCGCCAGCAGCCCGGGGGTCCTGTCCTCCTACGAGCAGTACTTC. Translated: CASSPGVLSSYEQYF.

The chain employs TRBV27 and TRBJ1-6, with 9 bases identical to TRBD1. Trimming cost V 4 bases and J 9 bases; bases outside gene matches: 7. The CDR3 extends over 15 amino acids. The germline V gene has CDR1 MNHEY and CDR2 SMNVEV (reference sequence). This CDR3 is CASSSPDRGSSPLHF. The DNA for the CDR3 is TGTGCCAGCAGTTCCCCGGACAGGGGTAGTTCACCCCTCCACTTT.

Only a few counts were recorded for this clone. The V and J genes are TRBV6-5 and TRBJ1-1, with 8 bases that match TRBD1. The length of the CDR3 is 14 residues. The trim removed 1 base at V and 4 bases at J, leaving 2 bases unmatched. Germline CDR1 and CDR2: MNHEY and SVGAGI. The CDR3 DNA follows: TGTGCCAGCAGTTACTGGCAGGGGGCCACTGAAGCTTTCTTT. Translation: CASSYWQGATEAFF.

A few counts support this clone. The chain employs TRBV10-3 and TRBJ2-5, with 7 bases matching TRBD1. Germline lookup yields CDR1 ENHRY and CDR2 SYGVKD. The J segment lost 4 bases and the V segment lost 3 bases, leaving 2 bases of the junction unmatched. CDR3 length: 13 amino acids. This chain's CDR3 is CAISDRQGETQYF. CDR3 in DNA: TGTGCCATCAGTGATAGACAGGGAGAGACCCAGTACTTC.

V usage is TRBV9 and J usage is TRBJ1-1, with 9 bases identical to TRBD1. The V gene's germline CDR1 is SGDLS and CDR2 YYNGEE. The CDR3 has 16 residues. The J segment lost 1 base and the V segment lost 3 bases, leaving 7 bases of the junction unmatched. In nucleotides, the CDR3 is TGTGCCAGCAGCGCCGGACAGGGGTACGGGAACACTGAAGCTTTCTTT. It yields the protein CASSAGQGYGNTEAFF.

The chain couples TRBV7-2 to TRBJ1-1, with no clear D. Trimming removed 3 bases from V and 1 base from J, with 6 bases in between. The CDR3 spans 13 residues. Germline CDR1 and CDR2: SGHTA and FQGNSA. The DNA of the CDR3 is TGTGCCAGCAGCTTCGGCAGGAACACTGAAGCTTTCTTT. This gives the protein CASSFGRNTEAFF.

This clone was observed a few times. The rearrangement joins TRBV5-6 to TRBJ2-5; D remains unclear. The germline V gene has CDR1 SGHDT and CDR2 YYEEEE. The CDR3 has 12 amino acids. V was pared by 2 bases and J by 9 bases, with 11 bases between. CDR3 DNA: TGTGCCAGCAGCTTCGGCAGGTCGGCCCAGTACTTC. Translated: CASSFGRSAQYF.

V usage is TRBV7-2 and J usage is TRBJ2-1; 8 bases are shared with TRBD2. The CDR3 sequence is 14 residues long. J gave up 2 bases and V 5 bases, and 2 bases lay outside the gene matches. Germline lookup yields CDR1 SGHTA and CDR2 FQGNSA. The CDR3 DNA sequence: TGTGCCAGCAGCCCCGGGGGGGCCTACAATGAGCAGTTCTTC. Translation: CASSPGGAYNEQFF. Drawing the rest from reference TRBV7-2 and TRBJ2-1, the complete variable domain is GAGVSQSPSNKVTEKGKDVELRCDPISGHTALYWYRQSLGQGLEFLIYFQGNSAPDKSGLPSDRFSAERTGGSVSTLTIQRTQQEDSAVYLCASSPGGAYNEQFFGPGTRLTVL.

There are a few counts of this clone. The rearrangement joins TRBV30 to TRBJ1-1, with unresolved D. Trimming removed 2 bases at V and 4 bases at J, with 14 bases between. The CDR3 runs to 14 residues. From germline, CDR1 is GTSNPN and CDR2 SVGIG (reference sequence). The CDR3 DNA reads TGTGCCTGGAGTCGAGGACGAGGGCTCACTGAAGCTTTCTTT. This encodes CAWSRGRGLTEAFF.

This clone was observed a few times. This chain uses TRBV7-2 with TRBJ2-5; 14 bases map to TRBD2. Unmatched junction bases numbered 0, after V lost 5 bases and J lost 1 base. The CDR3 loop spans 15 amino acids. Germline-derived CDR1 and CDR2 are SGHTA and FQGNSA. The CDR3 protein is CASSGLAGGQETQYF. The CDR3 DNA follows: TGTGCCAGCAGCGGACTAGCGGGGGGCCAAGAGACCCAGTACTTC.

This clone was counted a few times. This rearrangement joins TRBV30 to TRBJ2-6; D gene ambiguous. CDR3 length: 16 amino acids. Germline lookup yields CDR1 GTSNPN and CDR2 SVGIG (reference sequence). Trimming cost V 0 bases and J 2 bases, with 11 bases left between them. CDR3 nucleotide sequence: TGTGCCTGGAGTGTACCCGGATCCGCTGGGGCCAACGTCCTGACTTTC. The encoded protein is CAWSVPGSAGANVLTF.

This clone was seen more than once but under ten times. This sample includes further DNA sequences coding for the same CDR3. CDR3 in amino acids: CASSVAYNEQFF. For the CDR3, the DNA is TGTGCCAGCAGCGTGGCATACAATGAGCAGTTCTTC. The genes are TRBV9 and TRBJ2-1; D uncertain. Deletions cut 2 bases from V and 4 bases from J, with 4 bases between. The germline CDR1 and CDR2 sequences are SGDLS and YYNGEE. This CDR3 contains 12 residues.

The V and J genes are TRBV28 and TRBJ1-1; D might be TRBD1 (5 bases). With 5 bases removed from V and 1 base from J, the gap between germline ends came to 8 bases. Looked up from germline, CDR1 is MDHEN and CDR2 is SYDVKM. The CDR3 extends over 13 amino acids. The CDR3 reads CASSRQGNTEAFF. The CDR3 DNA follows: TGTGCCAGCAGTCGGCAGGGGAACACTGAAGCTTTCTTT.

V is TRBV27 and J is TRBJ1-2, with TRBD1 matching 10 bases. Germline trimming cut 5 bases from V and 3 bases from J; bases unmatched to any gene: 3. From germline, CDR1 is MNHEY and CDR2 SMNVEV (reference sequence). There are 14 residues in the CDR3. The CDR3 loop reads CASSRGQGHYGYTF. DNA of the CDR3: TGTGCCAGCAGTCGGGGACAGGGGCACTATGGCTACACCTTC.

The chain uses TRBV11-3 and TRBJ2-7; unclear D gene. The V gene's germline CDR1 is SGHNT and CDR2 YENEEA. Trimming removed 0 bases from V and 2 bases from J, with 11 bases in between. CDR3 size: 15 residues. CDR3 in amino acids: CASSLEGLPAYEQYF. The CDR3 coding sequence is TGTGCCAGCAGCTTAGAAGGGCTTCCAGCCTACGAGCAGTACTTC.

This clone was seen more than once but under ten times. V is TRBV30 and J is TRBJ2-3, with TRBD2 identical over 7 bases. The V segment lost 0 bases and the J segment 6 bases; nucleotides outside the gene matches: 6. The CDR3 is made up of 14 amino acids. Per the germline V gene, CDR1 is GTSNPN and CDR2 is SVGIG (reference sequence). CDR3 DNA sequence: TGTGCCTGGAGTGTAGGCGGGAGTGGCGATACGCAGTATTTT. The encoded protein is CAWSVGGSGDTQYF. Full variable domain (rest looked up from reference TRBV30 and TRBJ2-3): SQTIHQWPATLVQPVGSPLSLECTVEGTSNPNLYWYRQAAGRGLQLLFYSVGIGQISSEVPQNLSASRPQDRQFILSSKKLLLSDSGFYLCAWSVGGSGDTQYFGPGTRLTVL.

Turning to this clone: Germline and junction disagree at one end, which may indicate a read error. This chain links TRBV4-3 with TRBJ2-5; D may match TRBD1 or TRBD2 (5 bases each). The CDR3 loop spans 14 amino acids. CDR1 LGHNA and CDR2 YSLEER come from the germline V gene. The CDR3 is CASSQVASGGPKDF. The CDR3 region has the DNA TGCGCCAGCAGCCAAGTAGCTTCTGGGGGACCTAAGGACTTC.

This clone was detected a few times. This chain connects TRBV25-1 to TRBJ2-1; 9 bases align to TRBD2. This CDR3 region has 17 residues. V dropped 2 bases and J dropped 7; count of bases not matched to a gene: 12. CDR1 and CDR2 (germline): MGHDK, SYGVNS. CDR3 DNA: TGTGCCAGCAGTGAACCCCACGGGACTAGCAGACCGAATGAGCAGTTCTTC. Residues: CASSEPHGTSRPNEQFF. The whole variable domain, remainder taken from reference TRBV25-1 and TRBJ2-1, is EADIYQTPRYLVIGTGKKITLECSQTMGHDKMYWYQQDPGMELHLIHYSYGVNSTEKGDLSSESTVSRIRTEHFPLTLESARPSHTSQYLCASSEPHGTSRPNEQFFGPGTRLTVL.

The V and J genes are TRBV2 and TRBJ1-2; 8 bases line up with TRBD1. Trimming cost V 0 bases and J 8 bases; bases outside gene matches: 5. The CDR3 consists of 14 residues. Germline V gene data show CDR1 as SNHLY and CDR2 as FYNNEI. For the CDR3, the DNA is TGTGCCAGCAGTGAAGCGCAGGGGGCAGGCGGCTACACCTTC. It translates to CASSEAQGAGGYTF.